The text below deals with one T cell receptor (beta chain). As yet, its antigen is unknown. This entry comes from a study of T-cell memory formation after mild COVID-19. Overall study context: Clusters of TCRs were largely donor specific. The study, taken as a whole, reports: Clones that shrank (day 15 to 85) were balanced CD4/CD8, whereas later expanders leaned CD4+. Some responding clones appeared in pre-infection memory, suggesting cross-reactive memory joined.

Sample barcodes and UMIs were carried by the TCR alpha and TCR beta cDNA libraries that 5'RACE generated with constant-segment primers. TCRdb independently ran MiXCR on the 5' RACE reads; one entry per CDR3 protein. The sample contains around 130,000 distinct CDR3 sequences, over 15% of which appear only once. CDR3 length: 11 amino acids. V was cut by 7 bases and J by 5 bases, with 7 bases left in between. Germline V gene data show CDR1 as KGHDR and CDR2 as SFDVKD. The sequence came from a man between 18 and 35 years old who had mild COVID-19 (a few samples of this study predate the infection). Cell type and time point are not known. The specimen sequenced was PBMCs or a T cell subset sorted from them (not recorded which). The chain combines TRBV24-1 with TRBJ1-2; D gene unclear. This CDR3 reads CATRGEYGYTF. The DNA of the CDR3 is TGTGCCACCAGGGGCGAGTATGGCTACACCTTC.